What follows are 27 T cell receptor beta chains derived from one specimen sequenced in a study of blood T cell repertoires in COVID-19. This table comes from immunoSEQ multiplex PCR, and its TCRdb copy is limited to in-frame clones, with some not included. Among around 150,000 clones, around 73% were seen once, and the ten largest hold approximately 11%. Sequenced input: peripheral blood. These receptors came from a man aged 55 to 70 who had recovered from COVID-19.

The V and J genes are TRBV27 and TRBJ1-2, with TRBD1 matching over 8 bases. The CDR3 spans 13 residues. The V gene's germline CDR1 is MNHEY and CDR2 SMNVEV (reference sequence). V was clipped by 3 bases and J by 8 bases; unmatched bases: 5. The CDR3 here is CASSFQGARGYTF. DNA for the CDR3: TGTGCCAGCAGTTTCCAGGGGGCAAGGGGCTACACCTTC.

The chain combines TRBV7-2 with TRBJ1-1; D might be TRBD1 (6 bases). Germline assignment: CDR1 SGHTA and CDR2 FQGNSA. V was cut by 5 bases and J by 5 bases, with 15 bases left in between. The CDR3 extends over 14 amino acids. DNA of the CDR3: TGTGCCAGCAGCGAAAGGGGGGGCTGGACTGAAGCTTTCTTT. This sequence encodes CASSERGGWTEAFF.

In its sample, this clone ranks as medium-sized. The CDR3 loop reads CASSLTGGQPQHF. The CDR3 nucleotides are TGTGCCAGCAGCCTGACAGGGGGACAGCCCCAGCATTTT. The chain links TRBV7-2 to TRBJ1-5, with 9 positions matching TRBD1. V was clipped by 5 bases and J by 7 bases; unmatched bases: 3. This CDR3 contains 13 residues. Looked up from germline, CDR1 is SGHTA and CDR2 is FQGNSA. Variable domain in full (rest from reference TRBV7-2 and TRBJ1-5): GAGVSQSPSNKVTEKGKDVELRCDPISGHTALYWYRQSLGQGLEFLIYFQGNSAPDKSGLPSDRFSAERTGGSVSTLTIQRTQQEDSAVYLCASSLTGGQPQHFGDGTRLSIL.

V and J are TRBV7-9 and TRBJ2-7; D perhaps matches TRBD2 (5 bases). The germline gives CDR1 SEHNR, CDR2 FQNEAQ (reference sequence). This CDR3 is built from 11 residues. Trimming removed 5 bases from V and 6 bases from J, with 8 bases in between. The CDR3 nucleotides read TGTGCCAGCAGCGAGGGAGTCGAGCAGTACTTC. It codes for CASSEGVEQYF.

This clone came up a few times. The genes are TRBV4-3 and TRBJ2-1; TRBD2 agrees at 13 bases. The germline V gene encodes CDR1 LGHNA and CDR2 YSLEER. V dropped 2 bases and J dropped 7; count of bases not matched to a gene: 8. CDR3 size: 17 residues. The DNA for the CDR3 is TGCGCCAGCAGCCAACAAATCGGGACTAGCGGGAAAAATGAGCAGTTCTTC. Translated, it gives CASSQQIGTSGKNEQFF.

CDR3 nucleotide sequence: TGTGCCAGCAGCCCAGATAACCTAGCGTCCTCCTACGAGCAGTACTTC. Translation: CASSPDNLASSYEQYF. The rearrangement uses TRBV14 and TRBJ2-7; D is possibly TRBD2 (6 bases). The CDR3 is 16 amino acids. Trimming shortened V by 4 bases and J by 0 bases, and 16 bases separated the two germline ends. CDR1 is SGHDN and CDR2 is FVKESK in the germline V gene.

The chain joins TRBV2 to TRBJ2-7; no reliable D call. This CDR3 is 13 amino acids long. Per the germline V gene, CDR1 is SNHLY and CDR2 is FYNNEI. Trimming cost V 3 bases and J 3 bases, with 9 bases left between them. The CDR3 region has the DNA TGTGCCAGCAGTGACCCCCCCCGCTACGAGCAGTACTTC. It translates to CASSDPPRYEQYF.

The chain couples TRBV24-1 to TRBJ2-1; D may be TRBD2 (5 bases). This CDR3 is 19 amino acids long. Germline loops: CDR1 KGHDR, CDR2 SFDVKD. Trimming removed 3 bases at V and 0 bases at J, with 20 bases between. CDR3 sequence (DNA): TGTGCCACCAGTGATCCCCCCCGTGGTAGCGCGAGCTCCTACAATGAGCAGTTCTTC. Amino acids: CATSDPPRGSASSYNEQFF.

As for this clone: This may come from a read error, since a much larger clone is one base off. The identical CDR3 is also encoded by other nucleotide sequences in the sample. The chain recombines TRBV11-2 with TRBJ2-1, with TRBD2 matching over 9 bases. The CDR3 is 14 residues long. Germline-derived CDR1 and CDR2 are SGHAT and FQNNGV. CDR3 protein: CARSLRGAGGEQFF. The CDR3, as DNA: TGTGCCCGCAGCTTGAGGGGGGCGGGGGGGGAGCAGTTCTTC.

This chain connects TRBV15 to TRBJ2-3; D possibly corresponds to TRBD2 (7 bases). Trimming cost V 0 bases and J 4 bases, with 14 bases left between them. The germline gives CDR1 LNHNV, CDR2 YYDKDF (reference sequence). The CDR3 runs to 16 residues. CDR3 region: CATSRDYLGGADTQYF. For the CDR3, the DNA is TGTGCCACCAGCAGAGATTACCTAGGGGGGGCAGATACGCAGTATTTT.

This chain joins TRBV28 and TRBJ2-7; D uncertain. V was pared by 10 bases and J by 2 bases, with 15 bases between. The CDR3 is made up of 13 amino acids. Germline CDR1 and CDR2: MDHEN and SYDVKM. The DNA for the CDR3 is TGTGCCATTGCCCCGATGGCAGCCTACGAGCAGTACTTC. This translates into CAIAPMAAYEQYF.

CDR3 coding DNA: TGTGCCAGCAGTTTCCGGCGACAGGGAGGTACAGATACGCAGTATTTT. Its translation: CASSFRRQGGTDTQYF. The chain employs TRBV28 and TRBJ2-3, with a tentative D call TRBD1 (7 bases). Trimming stripped 3 bases from V and 3 bases from J, with 16 bases between. Germline V gene lookup returns CDR1 MDHEN and CDR2 SYDVKM. The CDR3 covers 16 residues.

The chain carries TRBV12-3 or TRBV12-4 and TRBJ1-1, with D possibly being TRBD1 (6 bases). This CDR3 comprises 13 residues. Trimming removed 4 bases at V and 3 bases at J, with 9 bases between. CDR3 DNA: TGTGCCAGCAGTTCGACAGGACACACTGAAGCTTTCTTT. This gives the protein CASSSTGHTEAFF.

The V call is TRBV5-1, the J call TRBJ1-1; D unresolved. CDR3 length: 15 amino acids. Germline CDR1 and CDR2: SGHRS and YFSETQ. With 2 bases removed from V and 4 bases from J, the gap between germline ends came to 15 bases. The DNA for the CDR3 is TGCGCCAGCAGCTTAGTCTGGGCAGAGGGCACTGAAGCTTTCTTT. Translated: CASSLVWAEGTEAFF. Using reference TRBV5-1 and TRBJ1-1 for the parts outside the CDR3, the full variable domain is KAGVTQTPRYLIKTRGQQVTLSCSPISGHRSVSWYQQTPGQGLQFLFEYFSETQRNKGNFPGRFSGRQFSNSRSEMNVSTLELGDSALYLCASSLVWAEGTEAFFGQGTRLTVV.

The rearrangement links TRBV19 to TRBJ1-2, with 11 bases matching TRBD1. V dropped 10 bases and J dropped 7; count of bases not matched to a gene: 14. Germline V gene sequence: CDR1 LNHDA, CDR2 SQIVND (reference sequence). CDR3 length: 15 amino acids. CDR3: CAISPGTGGGGGYTF. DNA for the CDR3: TGTGCCATTTCGCCCGGGACAGGGGGTGGAGGTGGCTACACCTTC.

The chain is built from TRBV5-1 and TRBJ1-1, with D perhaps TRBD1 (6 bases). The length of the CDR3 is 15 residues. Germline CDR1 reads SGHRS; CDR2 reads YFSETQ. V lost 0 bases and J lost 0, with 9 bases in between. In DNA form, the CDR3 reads TGCGCCAGCAGCTTGGTTGGGGGCCTGAACACTGAAGCTTTCTTT. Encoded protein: CASSLVGGLNTEAFF. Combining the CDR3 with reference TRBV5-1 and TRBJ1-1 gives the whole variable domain KAGVTQTPRYLIKTRGQQVTLSCSPISGHRSVSWYQQTPGQGLQFLFEYFSETQRNKGNFPGRFSGRQFSNSRSEMNVSTLELGDSALYLCASSLVGGLNTEAFFGQGTRLTVV.

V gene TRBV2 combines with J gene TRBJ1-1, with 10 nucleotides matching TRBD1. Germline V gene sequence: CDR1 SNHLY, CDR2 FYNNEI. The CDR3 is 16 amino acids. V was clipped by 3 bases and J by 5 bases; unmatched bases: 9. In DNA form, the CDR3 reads TGTGCCAGCAGTGATAGAAAGACAGGGGGCCTGACTGAAGCTTTCTTT. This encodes CASSDRKTGGLTEAFF.

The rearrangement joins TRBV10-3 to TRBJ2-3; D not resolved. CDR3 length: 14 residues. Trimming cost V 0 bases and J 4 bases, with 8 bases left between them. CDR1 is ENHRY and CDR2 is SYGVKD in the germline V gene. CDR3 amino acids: CAISESSRSDTQYF. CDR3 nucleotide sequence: TGTGCCATCAGTGAGTCGTCGCGGTCAGATACGCAGTATTTT.

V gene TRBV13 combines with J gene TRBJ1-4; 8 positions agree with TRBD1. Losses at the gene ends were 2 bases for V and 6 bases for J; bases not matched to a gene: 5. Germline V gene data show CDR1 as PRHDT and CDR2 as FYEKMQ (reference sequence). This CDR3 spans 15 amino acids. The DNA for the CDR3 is TGTGCCAGCAGCTTAAGCCAGGGGGCGCATGAAAAACTGTTTTTT. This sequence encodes CASSLSQGAHEKLFF.

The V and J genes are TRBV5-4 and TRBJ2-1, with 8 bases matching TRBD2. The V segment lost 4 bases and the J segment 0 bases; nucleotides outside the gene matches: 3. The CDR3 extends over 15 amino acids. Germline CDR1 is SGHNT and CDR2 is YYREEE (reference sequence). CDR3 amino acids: CASSPGTSSYNEQFF. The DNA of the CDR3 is TGTGCCAGCAGCCCCGGGACTAGCTCCTACAATGAGCAGTTCTTC.

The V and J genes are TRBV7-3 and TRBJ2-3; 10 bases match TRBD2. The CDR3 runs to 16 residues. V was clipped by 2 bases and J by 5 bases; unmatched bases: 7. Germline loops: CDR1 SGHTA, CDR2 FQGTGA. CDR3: CASSLSASGGQDTQYF. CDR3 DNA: TGTGCCAGCAGCTTATCTGCTAGCGGGGGACAAGATACGCAGTATTTT.

In DNA, the CDR3 is TGTGCCATCACCGAGATCTCTGGAAACACCATATATTTT. Translating gives CAITEISGNTIYF. The chain employs TRBV10-3 and TRBJ1-3; D is undetermined. V gave up 7 bases and J gave up 0 bases, with 7 bases separating them. The CDR3 loop spans 13 amino acids. Germline loops: CDR1 ENHRY, CDR2 SYGVKD.

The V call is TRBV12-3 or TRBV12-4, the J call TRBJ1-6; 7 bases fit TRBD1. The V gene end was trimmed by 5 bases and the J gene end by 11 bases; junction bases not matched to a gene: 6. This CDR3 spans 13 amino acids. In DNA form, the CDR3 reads TGTGCCAGCAGTAGGGACAGACGGACACCCCTCCACTTT. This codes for CASSRDRRTPLHF.

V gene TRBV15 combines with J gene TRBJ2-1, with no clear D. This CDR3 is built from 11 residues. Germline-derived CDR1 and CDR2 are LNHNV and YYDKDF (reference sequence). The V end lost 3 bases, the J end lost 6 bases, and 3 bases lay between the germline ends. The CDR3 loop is CATSRRNEQFF. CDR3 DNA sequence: TGTGCCACCAGCAGGCGCAATGAGCAGTTCTTC.

In nucleotides, the CDR3 is TGTGCCAGTAGTATCACAGGGGGTAGGGGCAATCAGCCCCAGCATTTT. Its translation is CASSITGGRGNQPQHF. This chain links TRBV19 with TRBJ1-5; 8 nucleotides align to TRBD1. CDR3 length equals 16 residues. CDR1 is LNHDA and CDR2 is SQIVND in the germline V gene (reference sequence). The J segment lost 2 bases and the V segment lost 3 bases, leaving 6 bases of the junction unmatched.

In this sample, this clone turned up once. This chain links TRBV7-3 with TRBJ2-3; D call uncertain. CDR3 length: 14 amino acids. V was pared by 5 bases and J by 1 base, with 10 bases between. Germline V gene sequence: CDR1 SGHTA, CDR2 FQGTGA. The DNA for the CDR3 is TGTGCCAGCAGCCTAGGAACGGGCACAGATACGCAGTATTTT. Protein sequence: CASSLGTGTDTQYF.

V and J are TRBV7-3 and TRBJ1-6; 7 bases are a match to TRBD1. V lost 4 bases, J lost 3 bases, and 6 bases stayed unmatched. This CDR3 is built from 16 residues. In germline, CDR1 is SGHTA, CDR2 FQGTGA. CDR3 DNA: TGTGCCAGCAGCTCCGAAGCAGGGGGCTATAATTCACCCCTCCACTTT. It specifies CASSSEAGGYNSPLHF.